Listed below are T cell receptor beta chains from one sample, sequenced in a study of naive CD8 T cells in extremely preterm neonates. Produced via immunoSEQ multiplex PCR; TCRdb's table is partial and in-frame only. The table records 7,000 or so clones, nearly 98% of them present only once. Material for sequencing was naive CD8+ T cells from blood. The receptor source for this set is a human donor in good health. Both conserved end residues are part of each CDR3. Each record gives: D gene, J gene, V gene, clone size, CDR3 length, CDR3 protein. D genes are given only for firm matches. Clone size appears in some rows only: once, few, many, or a class for an expanded clone.

TRBD1,TRBJ1-4,TRBV7-9,-,14,CASSLGTGVEKLFF
TRBD2,TRBJ2-3,TRBV6-5,-,15,CASSSGLAVTDTQYF
TRBD2,TRBJ2-1,TRBV5-1,-,15,CASSPSAGGGNEQFF
TRBD1,TRBJ2-5,TRBV4-1,-,17,CASSQVRGQGTGETQYF
TRBD2,TRBJ2-7,TRBV18,-,14,CASSLGGAAYEQYF
TRBD1,TRBJ2-1,TRBV9,once,17,CASSERQGQGAYNEQFF
-,TRBJ2-2,TRBV13,-,15,CASSLFPDNTGELFF
TRBD1,TRBJ2-1,TRBV28,-,15,CASSLSTGGYNEQFF
TRBD1,TRBJ1-1,TRBV6-5,-,16,CASSYSQGVMNTEAFF
-,TRBJ2-5,TRBV7-9,-,15,CASSLAQAYQETQYF
-,TRBJ2-7,TRBV5-4,once,14,CASTSLGPLGEQYF
-,TRBJ2-1,TRBV5-1,-,16,CASSLGATPAYNEQFF
-,TRBJ2-5,TRBV2,-,15,CASSEARQIQETQYF
-,TRBJ2-2,TRBV9,-,13,CASSASARGELFF
-,TRBJ2-1,TRBV28,-,18,CASSSWGAGQQEHNEQFF
TRBD1,TRBJ1-4,TRBV7-9,-,11,CASSQGTEVFF
-,TRBJ1-2,TRBV27,-,14,CASQVYPNNYGYTF
-,TRBJ1-1,TRBV5-1,-,15,CASSLLWELNTEAFF
-,TRBJ2-2,TRBV19,-,16,CASSISPGDNTGELFF
-,TRBJ2-7,TRBV5-4,-,15,CASSLDSPRTYEQYF
TRBD1,TRBJ1-5,TRBV5-6,once,15,CASSSGQGTNQPQHF
-,TRBJ2-2,TRBV2,-,15,CASHREPFDTGELFF
-,TRBJ2-1,TRBV6-5,-,14,CASSTGSSYNEQFF
TRBD1,TRBJ1-1,TRBV6-1,-,16,CASSVTTGGMNTEAFF
TRBD2,TRBJ2-7,TRBV19,-,15,CATQGAAGETYEQYF
TRBD2,TRBJ2-1,TRBV4-1,-,18,CASSQMGLAGAYYNEQFF
-,TRBJ1-2,TRBV4-1,-,15,CASSQVEADSRGYTF
-,TRBJ1-6,TRBV6-5,-,15,CASSYSQGPSTPLHF
-,TRBJ1-1,TRBV7-8,-,11,CASSLTAEAFF
TRBD1,TRBJ1-1,TRBV5-1,-,14,CASSETGVNTEAFF
-,TRBJ1-5,TRBV5-1,-,14,CASSLEGGLGPQHF
-,-,TRBV5-4,-,15,CASSLIRGHSYEQYF
TRBD1,TRBJ1-1,TRBV29-1,-,12,CSVTPPTGEAFF
-,TRBJ1-2,TRBV9,-,13,CASSVVTPGGYTF
TRBD1,TRBJ2-2,TRBV2,-,15,CASSDWTGNTGELFF
-,TRBJ1-1,TRBV5-5,-,12,CASSLGDTEAFF
-,TRBJ2-1,TRBV21-1,-,14,CAKTTSGGGNEQFF
-,TRBJ2-7,TRBV28,-,13,CASSLPGVGEQYF
-,TRBJ2-7,TRBV2,-,14,CASTPWAGGVEQYF
TRBD1,TRBJ2-7,TRBV19,-,14,CASSAGTGTYEQYF
-,TRBJ2-1,TRBV19,-,14,CASSIGGSYNEQFF
TRBD2,TRBJ2-1,TRBV7-7,-,15,CASSRIAGAYNEQFF
-,TRBJ2-1,TRBV19,few,13,CASRLDSYNEQFF
-,TRBJ2-7,TRBV9,once,15,CASSETGGDTYEQYF
-,TRBJ1-2,TRBV7-2,-,15,CASSLDRVGNYGYTF
-,TRBJ1-3,TRBV27,-,13,CASSISLGNTIYF
-,TRBJ1-1,TRBV7-9,-,14,CASTRSGGGTEAFF
TRBD1,TRBJ1-6,TRBV5-1,-,17,CASSLARTGTGNSPLHF
TRBD2,TRBJ2-1,TRBV4-2,-,12,CASSSSGGAQFF
-,TRBJ2-5,TRBV4-1,-,17,CASSHPGTGETQETQYF
TRBD2,TRBJ2-7,TRBV27,-,17,CASSLPPLAGGPGEQYF
TRBD1,TRBJ1-2,TRBV2,-,14,CASRDPQGNYGYTF
TRBD1,TRBJ1-5,TRBV7-2,few,16,CASSFGQGRINQPQHF
TRBD1,TRBJ1-2,TRBV28,-,13,CASSQGQAYGYTF